This paragraph reports one T cell receptor beta chain. The antigen is undetermined. This specimen belongs to a study of immune evolution from preneoplasia to lung adenocarcinoma. On the study more broadly: HLA loss of heterozygosity: about 7% AIS, around 16% MIA, around 35% ADC, none AAH. General study points: Later-stage lesions appeared to have more T cells, more diversity, less clonality. Normal lung had the highest top T cell clone frequencies.

TCRdb's copy holds only in-frame clones and misses some; the assay was immunoSEQ multiplex PCR. This repertoire shows some 12,000 clones, over 75% found once; its top ten account for about 4%. Macro-dissection enriched premalignant or tumor cells before nucleic acid extraction. The V end was cut by 5 bases, the J end by 8 bases, with 11 bases between. This CDR3 has 11 residues. The germline gives CDR1 DFQATT, CDR2 SNEGSKA (reference sequence). The genes are TRBV20-1 and TRBJ2-3; unclear D gene. The sequence was obtained from a person aged 50 to 70 with lung adenocarcinoma. The sequenced material came from FFPE tissue from an adenomatous hyperplasia lung lesion. Subset meaning: atypical adenomatous hyperplasia (AAH), lung preneoplasia. The CDR3 DNA is TGCAGTGCTGTGGCAGGTTTTACGCAGTATTTT. Protein product: CSAVAGFTQYF.